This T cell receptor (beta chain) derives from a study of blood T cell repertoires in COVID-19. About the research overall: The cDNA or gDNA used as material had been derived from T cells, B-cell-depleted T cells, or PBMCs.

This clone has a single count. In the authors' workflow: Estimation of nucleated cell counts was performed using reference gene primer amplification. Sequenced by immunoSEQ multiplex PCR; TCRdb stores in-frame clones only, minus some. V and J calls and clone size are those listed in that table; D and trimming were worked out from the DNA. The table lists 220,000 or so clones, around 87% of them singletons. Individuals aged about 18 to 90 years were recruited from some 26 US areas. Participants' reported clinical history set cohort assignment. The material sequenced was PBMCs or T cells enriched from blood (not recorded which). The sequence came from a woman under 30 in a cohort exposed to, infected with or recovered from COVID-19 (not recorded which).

CDR3 DNA sequence: TGTGCCACCAGTGATTCCCGAACAGGGACAGATACGCAGTATTTT. Protein: CATSDSRTGTDTQYF. The chain is built from TRBV24-1 and TRBJ2-3; D might be TRBD1 (6 bases). The germline V gene has CDR1 KGHDR and CDR2 SFDVKD. The V end lost 2 bases, the J end lost 3 bases, and 11 bases lay between the germline ends. This CDR3 comprises 15 residues.